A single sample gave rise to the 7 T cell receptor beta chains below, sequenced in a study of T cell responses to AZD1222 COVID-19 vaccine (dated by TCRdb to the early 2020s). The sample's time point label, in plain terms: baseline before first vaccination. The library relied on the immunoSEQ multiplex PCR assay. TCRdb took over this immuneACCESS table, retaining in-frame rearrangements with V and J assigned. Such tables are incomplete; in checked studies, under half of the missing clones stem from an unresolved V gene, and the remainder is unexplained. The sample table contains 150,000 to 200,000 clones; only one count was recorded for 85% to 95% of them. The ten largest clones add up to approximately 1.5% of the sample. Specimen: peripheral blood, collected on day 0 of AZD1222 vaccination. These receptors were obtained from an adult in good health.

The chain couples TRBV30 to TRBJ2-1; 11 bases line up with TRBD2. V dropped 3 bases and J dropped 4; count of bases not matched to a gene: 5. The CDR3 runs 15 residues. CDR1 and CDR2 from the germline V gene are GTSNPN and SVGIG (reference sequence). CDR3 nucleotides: TGTGCCTGGAGCGGGCTAGCGGGGGGATACAATGAGCAGTTCTTC. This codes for CAWSGLAGGYNEQFF.

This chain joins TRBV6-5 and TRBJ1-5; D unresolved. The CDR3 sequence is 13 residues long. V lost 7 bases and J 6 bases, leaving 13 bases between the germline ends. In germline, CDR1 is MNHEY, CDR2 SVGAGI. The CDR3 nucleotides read TGTGCCAGCACCCACGACCGAGGTCAGCCCCAGCATTTT. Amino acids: CASTHDRGQPQHF.

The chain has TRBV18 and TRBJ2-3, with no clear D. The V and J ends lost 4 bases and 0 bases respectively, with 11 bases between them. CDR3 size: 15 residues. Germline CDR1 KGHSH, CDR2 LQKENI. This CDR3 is CASSLVVASTDTQYF. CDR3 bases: TGTGCCAGCTCACTTGTAGTTGCTAGCACAGATACGCAGTATTTT.

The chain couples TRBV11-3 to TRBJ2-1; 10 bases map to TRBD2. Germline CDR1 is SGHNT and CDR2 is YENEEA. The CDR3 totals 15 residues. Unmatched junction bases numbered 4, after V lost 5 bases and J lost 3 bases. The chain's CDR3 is CASSLTSGDYNEQFF. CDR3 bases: TGTGCCAGCAGCCTAACTAGCGGGGACTACAATGAGCAGTTCTTC.

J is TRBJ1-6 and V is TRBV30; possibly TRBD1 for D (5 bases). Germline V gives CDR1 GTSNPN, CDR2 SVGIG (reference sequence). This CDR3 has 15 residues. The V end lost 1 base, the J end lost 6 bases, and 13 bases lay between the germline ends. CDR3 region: CAWSEGLGFNSPLHF. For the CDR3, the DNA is TGTGCCTGGAGTGAGGGGTTGGGATTTAATTCACCCCTCCACTTT.

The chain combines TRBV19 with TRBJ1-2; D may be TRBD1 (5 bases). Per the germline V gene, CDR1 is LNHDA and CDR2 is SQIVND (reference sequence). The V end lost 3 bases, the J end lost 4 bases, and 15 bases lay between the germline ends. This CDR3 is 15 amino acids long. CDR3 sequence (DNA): TGTGCCAGTAGTATTGAATCGAGGACAATCTATGGCTACACCTTC. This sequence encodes CASSIESRTIYGYTF.

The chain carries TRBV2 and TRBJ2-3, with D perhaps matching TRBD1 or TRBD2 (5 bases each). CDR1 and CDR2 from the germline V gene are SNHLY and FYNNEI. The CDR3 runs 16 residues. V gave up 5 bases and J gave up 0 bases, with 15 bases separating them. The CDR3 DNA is TGTGCCAGCAGTAATCTAAGAGGGGCTAGCACAGATACGCAGTATTTT. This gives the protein CASSNLRGASTDTQYF.